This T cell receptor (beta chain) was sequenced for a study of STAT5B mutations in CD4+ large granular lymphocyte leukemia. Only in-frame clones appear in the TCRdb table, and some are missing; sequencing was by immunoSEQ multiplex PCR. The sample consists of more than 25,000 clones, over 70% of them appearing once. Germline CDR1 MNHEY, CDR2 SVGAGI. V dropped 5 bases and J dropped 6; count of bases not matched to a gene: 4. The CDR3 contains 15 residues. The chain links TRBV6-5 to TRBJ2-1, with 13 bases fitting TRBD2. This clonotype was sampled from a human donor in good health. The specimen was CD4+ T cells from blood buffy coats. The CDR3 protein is CASSRTSGSLNEQFF. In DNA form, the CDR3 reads TGTGCCAGCAGTAGGACTAGCGGGAGTCTCAATGAGCAGTTCTTC.